The rows below give T cell receptor beta chains drawn from one sample of a study of blood T cell repertoires in COVID-19. Only in-frame clones appear in the TCRdb table, and some are missing; sequencing was by immunoSEQ multiplex PCR. Among tens of thousands of clones listed, almost 85% were seen once. Sequenced input: peripheral blood. All receptors derive from a man in his 70s with acute or convalescent COVID-19. Both conserved end residues are part of each CDR3. D genes are given only for firm matches. The size entry is marked missing in some rows and otherwise reads once, few, many or a size class.

j_call clone_size v_call d_call cdr3_nt cdr3_aa
TRBJ1-4 NA TRBV5-4 NA TGTGCCAGCAGCCCTGGGGCATTGGGGGAAAAACTGTTTTTT CASSPGALGEKLFF
TRBJ2-2 NA TRBV5-4 TRBD1 TGTGCCAGCGAACCTGGGACAGGAGTGAACACCGGGGAGCTGTTTTTT CASEPGTGVNTGELFF
TRBJ2-3 NA TRBV5-1 NA TGCGCCAGCAGCTTGGGGGCGCTAGCTCGCACAGATACGCAGTATTTT CASSLGALARTDTQYF
TRBJ1-1 NA TRBV20-1 NA TGCAGTGCCTTCCAGAAGACTGAAGCTTTCTTT CSAFQKTEAFF
TRBJ2-7 once TRBV9 NA TGTGCCAGCAGCGTAGAGAGCTTACCCTACGAGCAGTACTTC CASSVESLPYEQYF
TRBJ2-1 NA TRBV5-4 NA TGTGCCGCCGAAGAGCCAGGCCCTTCCTACAATGAGCAGTTCTTC CAAEEPGPSYNEQFF
TRBJ2-7 NA TRBV12-3/TRBV12-4 NA TGTGCCAGCAGTCCCCAGGGCGCCTACGAGCAGTACTTC CASSPQGAYEQYF
TRBJ2-7 once TRBV11-2 NA TGTGCCAGCAGCCCGCTGGGGCAAGACCCCTACGAGCAGTACTTC CASSPLGQDPYEQYF
TRBJ2-1 NA TRBV19 NA TGTGCCAGTAGTATAGGGGCGACATGGGATGAGCAGTTCTTC CASSIGATWDEQFF
TRBJ2-1 few TRBV11-2 NA TGTGCCAGCAGCTTAGCGGGGGGCGTGGATGAGCAGTTCTTC CASSLAGGVDEQFF
TRBJ2-1 NA TRBV10-1 NA TGCGCCAGCAGTGAGGACAGTTTCTACAATGAGCAGTTCTTC CASSEDSFYNEQFF
TRBJ2-2 NA TRBV10-3 NA TGTGCCATCAGTGAGCGGGAGAGCGCCGGGGAGCTGTTTTTT CAISERESAGELFF
TRBJ2-7 few TRBV28 NA TGTGCCACTGGGACAATCCACGAGCAGTACTTC CATGTIHEQYF
TRBJ2-6 NA TRBV3-1/TRBV3-2 NA TGTGCCAGCACCCCAGGCCTACTCCTCTCTGGGGCCAACGTCCTGACTTTC CASTPGLLLSGANVLTF
TRBJ2-7 NA TRBV18 TRBD2 TGTGCCAGCTCAGCAGCCGCTAGCGGGAGCTACGAGCAGTACTTC CASSAAASGSYEQYF
TRBJ1-1 NA TRBV21-1 NA TGTGCCAGCAGCGACCCGGGACTCAGGAACACTGAAGCTTTCTTT CASSDPGLRNTEAFF
TRBJ2-5 NA TRBV15 NA TGTGCCACCAGTGCGGGTGGGGAAGAGACCCAGTACTTC CATSAGGEETQYF
TRBJ2-5 NA TRBV3-1/TRBV3-2 TRBD2 TGTGCCAGCAGCCAAGGTCCTAGCGGGGGCCAAGAGACCCAGTACTTC CASSQGPSGGQETQYF
TRBJ1-6 NA TRBV7-9 NA TGTGCCAGCAGCCCATGGGGAGGCTCGGGGGATTCACCCCTCCACTTT CASSPWGGSGDSPLHF
TRBJ1-1 NA TRBV29-1 NA TGCAGCGTTGAAGGGGGGGTTGAGGGGAACACTGAAGCTTTCTTT CSVEGGVEGNTEAFF
TRBJ1-5 NA TRBV12-5 TRBD1 TGTGCTAGTGGTTTGGAGGACAGGGAGCCCCAGCCCCAGCATTTT CASGLEDREPQPQHF
TRBJ2-1 NA TRBV19 TRBD1 TGTGCCAGTAGTTCCGAGGACAGGGCTTTTGAGCAGTTCTTC CASSSEDRAFEQFF
TRBJ1-2 NA TRBV27 NA TGTGCCAGCATGTTTCAAGGGCCCCCGGGGTATCCTCCACTAGCTAACTATGGCTACACCTTC CASMFQGPPGYPPLANYGYTF
TRBJ1-1 NA TRBV7-9 TRBD1 TGTGCCAGCAGCTCATCAGGGGGAACTGAAGCTTTCTTT CASSSSGGTEAFF
TRBJ2-4 NA TRBV19 NA TGTGCCAGTAGTATAGTGAGGGCGGGAGCCAAAAACATTCAGTACTTC CASSIVRAGAKNIQYF
TRBJ1-5 few TRBV27 TRBD1 TGTGCCAGCTGCAGGGGGTCCAATCAGCCCCAGCATTTT CASCRGSNQPQHF
TRBJ2-3 NA TRBV9 TRBD2 TGTGCCAGCAGCGTTAGCGGGGGGGCTATGGATACGCAGTATTTT CASSVSGGAMDTQYF
TRBJ1-1 few TRBV28 NA TGTGCCAGCAGTTCAGGGAACACTGAAGCTTTCTTT CASSSGNTEAFF
TRBJ2-1 NA TRBV5-1 TRBD1 TGCGCCAGCAGCGAAGAACAGGGGGCTCGGCAGTTCTTC CASSEEQGARQFF
TRBJ2-7 NA TRBV18 TRBD2 TGTGCCAGCTCACCCTCGGCGGGAGATCTCCACGAGCAGTACTTC CASSPSAGDLHEQYF
TRBJ1-5 NA TRBV4-1 NA TGCGCCAGCAGCTCCAGGGGCCAAGGGGATCAGCCCCAGCATTTT CASSSRGQGDQPQHF
TRBJ1-5 NA TRBV7-3 NA TGTGCCAGCAGCTTAACGTCTCATCAGCCCCAGCATTTT CASSLTSHQPQHF
TRBJ2-2 NA TRBV4-1 TRBD1 TGCGCCAGCAGCCTGCGGGGACAGGGGGCCGGGGAGCTGTTTTTT CASSLRGQGAGELFF
TRBJ2-3 NA TRBV7-2 TRBD2 TGTGCCAGCAGTTGGGGACTAGCGGGATCTTCTAGCACAGATACGCAGTATTTT CASSWGLAGSSSTDTQYF
TRBJ1-1 NA TRBV9 TRBD1 TGTGCCAGCAGAAATTCCGGGGACAGTAGAACTGAAGCTTTCTTT CASRNSGDSRTEAFF